This TCR beta chain appears in the sequencing data of a study of neurological immune-mediated disorders (dated by TCRdb to between 2018 and 2020). Notes on the research overall: Peripheral blood TCR-beta repertoires from HTLV-I-associated myelopathy (HAM/TSP) patients, multiple sclerosis patients and healthy controls were compared by UMI-based sequencing. The 95 to 120 TCR-beta libraries covered PBMC samples along with longitudinal samples, technical triplicates, and paired sorted CD4+ and CD8+ T-cell subsets. The cohort was made up of 68 subjects, consisting of some 15 HAM/TSP patients, 34 multiple sclerosis patients and around 20 healthy controls. What the work shows at the level of the full study, not this receptor alone: Across subjects, expanded clones never shared an identical CDR3 amino acid sequence, which suggests that the TCR-beta repertoires in every group were private. The highest TCR clonal expansion was observed in HAM/TSP patients, whereas the lowest was observed in MS patients, even when compared with healthy controls.

This clonotype has only a few counts. Its specific antigen is unknown. One base away there is no much larger clone; base qualities are not given. To synthesize cDNA, template-switch 5'RACE was performed with a primer carrying a 10-nucleotide random unique molecular identifier so that each TCR transcript was tagged. Over 160 million TCR-beta sequences, covering 15-18 subjects, were produced in each sequencing run. Total RNA was extracted with the RNeasy kit. The KAPA Real-time Library Amplification kit was used to amplify TCR-beta VDJ regions with primers targeting the TCR constant region and the 5'RACE anchor. A first PCR added sample indexes and Illumina adaptors, and a second PCR then raised library yield. After Ampure bead purification, the TCR product of roughly 650 bp was size-selected on a 2% E-gel SizeSelection system. Before pooling, libraries had their quality checked on a Bioanalyzer, their concentration measured with Qubit, and their quantity determined with the Kapa Library Quantification kit. Paired-end 2 x 150 bp sequencing of the libraries was performed on an Illumina HiSeq 2500. To increase sequence diversity, roughly 24-32% phiX was spiked into each library pool. Under the source paper's analysis protocol: The quality-filtered reads were processed with the UMI-based MiGEC pipeline, whose error correction step removed more than 80% of the raw TCR sequences. VDJ genes were aligned to IMGT germline references, and clonotypes were defined by unique CDR3 amino acid sequence plus V-J genes. Clonal expansion, Shannon diversity and CDR3 relatedness were evaluated with VDJtools (CalcPairwiseDistances, ClusterSamples), while phylogenetic trees were built in CLCbio workbench. Using coefficient-of-variation modelling across technical triplicates, the study counted a clone as expanded if it had at least 8 unique UMIs. The public reads were reanalyzed by TCRdb: fastp trimming at Q25, MiXCR alignment, in-frame beta chains only. Duplicate CDR3 protein sequences are folded into a single record with the most common DNA and genes. The V and J calls were not made by the authors but by TCRdb's processing. Counted in this sample were more than 40,000 distinct CDR3 sequences; more than 12% of them appeared once. The leading ten clones occupy 3% to 4.5% of the sample.

TCR libraries for sorted subsets were made from under 1.1 million sorted CD4+ or CD8+ T cells. Peripheral blood underwent Ficoll-Hypaque density gradient centrifugation to isolate PBMCs, which were then cryopreserved in liquid nitrogen. The study also sequenced paired sorted CD4+ and CD8+ subsets from healthy controls, HAM/TSP patients and MS patients. From cysteine to phenylalanine, the CDR3 is 9 amino acids long. Only the CDR3 DNA stays, 27 bases, in frame from base 1. The junction shows trimming of 4 bases on V and 13 bases on J, plus 8 bases between the germline ends. Via the germline V gene, CDR1 is SQVTM and CDR2 ANQGSEA.

The sequenced sample was CD4+ T cells from blood. This clonotype was obtained from a woman aged 60 to 75 with HTLV-1-associated myelopathy (HAM/TSP). The chain is made from TRBV29-1 and TRBJ2-1; the D gene remains uncertain. The DNA reads TGCAGCGTTGTACTATTTCAGTTCTTC. This codes for CSVVLFQFF.